The 2 T cell receptor beta chains reported below all come from one sample, sequenced in a study of blood T cell repertoires in COVID-19. Produced via immunoSEQ multiplex PCR; TCRdb's table is partial and in-frame only. The sample lists over 80,000 clones; 90% to 95% were seen once. The sequenced sample consisted of peripheral blood. The source is a man in his 60s with acute or convalescent COVID-19.

Only a few counts were recorded for this clone. The rearrangement joins TRBV24-1 to TRBJ1-2; tentatively, D is TRBD1 (6 bases). Trimming removed 4 bases at V and 2 bases at J, with 10 bases between. This CDR3 is 14 amino acids long. Germline V lookup: CDR1 KGHDR, CDR2 SFDVKD. The CDR3 DNA follows: TGTGCCACCAGTGAACCGGGACACAACTATGGCTACACCTTC. Its translation is CATSEPGHNYGYTF.

This chain uses TRBV4-1 with TRBJ2-7; 7 bases line up with TRBD2. The CDR3 length is 16 residues. The germline CDR1 and CDR2 sequences are MGHRA and YSYEKL. Trimming cost V 0 bases and J 2 bases; bases outside gene matches: 7. In DNA form, the CDR3 reads TGCGCCAGCAGCCAAGACTCTAGCGGCGCAACCTACGAGCAGTACTTC. This encodes CASSQDSSGATYEQYF.